This TCR beta chain is drawn from a study of T cells after yellow fever vaccination. From the 5' RACE reads, TCRdb called clonotypes with MiXCR, one entry per CDR3 protein. This sample has around 550,000 distinct CDR3 sequences; 15% to 20% occur once, and the top ten carry approximately 15%. The V and J ends lost 1 base and 0 bases respectively, with 10 bases between them. Germline CDR1 reads DFQATT; CDR2 reads SNEGSKA (reference sequence). This CDR3 is 14 amino acids long. The source was PBMCs, collected 15 days after the yellow fever booster vaccination. This TCR was recovered from a man between 25 and 39 years old who received the YFV17D yellow fever vaccine. This rearrangement joins TRBV20-1 to TRBJ2-7; D is unresolved. The CDR3 loop is CSARGQVGSYEQYF. The CDR3 nucleotides are TGCAGTGCTAGAGGGCAGGTCGGCTCCTACGAGCAGTACTTC.